This TCR beta chain stems from a study of T-cell memory formation after mild COVID-19. In TCRdb, the 5' RACE reads were re-called with MiXCR into one record per CDR3 protein. Here the sample spans some 210,000 distinct CDR3 sequences, about 10% being singletons. The CDR3 consists of 15 residues. CDR1 and CDR2 from the germline V gene are SGHTA and FQGNSA. V was trimmed by 0 bases and J by 10 bases, leaving 16 bases between them. Input material: PBMCs or a T cell subset sorted from them (not recorded which). The genes are TRBV7-2 and TRBJ2-1, with a tentative D call TRBD2 (6 bases). This sequence originates from a young man who had mild COVID-19 (a few samples of this study predate the infection). Cell type and time point are not known. CDR3 nucleotides: TGTGCCAGCAGCTTAGCGCTTGTCATAGCGGACGAGCAGTTCTTC. It yields the protein CASSLALVIADEQFF. The full variable domain, its missing parts supplied by reference TRBV7-2 and TRBJ2-1, is GAGVSQSPSNKVTEKGKDVELRCDPISGHTALYWYRQSLGQGLEFLIYFQGNSAPDKSGLPSDRFSAERTGGSVSTLTIQRTQQEDSAVYLCASSLALVIADEQFFGPGTRLTVL.